Each of the 27 T cell receptor beta chains below was sequenced from the same sample in a study of blood T cell repertoires in COVID-19. Produced via immunoSEQ multiplex PCR; TCRdb's table is partial and in-frame only. The table records some 100,000 clones, approximately 86% of them present only once. The sample was PBMCs or T cells enriched from blood (not recorded which). The receptors were sampled from a woman aged 45-60 years who had recovered from COVID-19.

The genes are TRBV3-1 (or the pseudogene TRBV3-2) and TRBJ2-3, with D possibly matching TRBD2 (7 bases). The CDR3 is made up of 16 amino acids. Germline assignment: CDR1 LGHDT and CDR2 YNNKEL (reference sequence). Trimming shortened V by 2 bases and J by 3 bases, and 15 bases separated the two germline ends. The CDR3, as DNA: TGTGCCAGCAGCCAACAGGGGAGGGTCGTGACAGATACGCAGTATTTT. It codes for CASSQQGRVVTDTQYF.

The rearrangement uses TRBV5-6 and TRBJ1-1; 10 nucleotides agree with TRBD1. J was trimmed by 5 bases and V by 2 bases; bases with no gene match: 6. Per the germline V gene, CDR1 is SGHDT and CDR2 is YYEEEE. This CDR3 spans 15 amino acids. The CDR3 DNA reads as TGTGCCAGCAGCTTACTTCCGGGACAGGGGACTGAAGCTTTCTTT. Translating gives CASSLLPGQGTEAFF.

This chain connects TRBV28 to TRBJ2-5; TRBD1 is a possible D gene (6 bases). In germline, CDR1 is MDHEN, CDR2 SYDVKM. V shed 7 bases and J shed 5 bases, with 17 bases lying between them. The CDR3 is made up of 14 amino acids. The CDR3: CASIRTVGLETQYF. In nucleotides, the CDR3 is TGTGCCAGCATCAGGACAGTGGGCTTGGAGACCCAGTACTTC.

This chain uses TRBV7-3 with TRBJ2-1; D call uncertain. The V end was cut by 5 bases, the J end by 0 bases, with 17 bases between. The V gene's germline CDR1 is SGHTA and CDR2 FQGTGA. This CDR3 contains 17 residues. CDR3: CASSPTPLARSYNEQFF. In nucleotides, the CDR3 is TGTGCCAGCAGCCCCACCCCGTTAGCCCGCTCCTACAATGAGCAGTTCTTC.

The genes are TRBV27 and TRBJ1-6; 8 nucleotides match TRBD1. The V gene end was trimmed by 7 bases and the J gene end by 8 bases; junction bases not matched to a gene: 4. The V gene's germline CDR1 is MNHEY and CDR2 SMNVEV (reference sequence). The CDR3 covers 13 residues. In nucleotides, the CDR3 is TGTGCCAGCATGTGGGACAGGTATTCACCCCTCCACTTT. As protein: CASMWDRYSPLHF.

The chain combines TRBV6-5 with TRBJ1-2; D unresolved. V shed 0 bases and J shed 4 bases, with 6 bases lying between them. This CDR3 has 13 residues. Germline CDR1 MNHEY, CDR2 SVGAGI. As DNA, the CDR3 is TGTGCCAGCAGTTACTCGGGAGTCTATGGCTACACCTTC. This translates into CASSYSGVYGYTF.

The chain carries TRBV20-1 and TRBJ2-5; D is perhaps TRBD2 (5 bases). The CDR3 loop spans 15 amino acids. Trimming cost V 3 bases and J 0 bases, with 14 bases left between them. Germline-derived CDR1 and CDR2 are DFQATT and SNEGSKA (reference sequence). CDR3 nucleotide sequence: TGCAGTGCTAGTGGGGAGCGACACAACCAAGAGACCCAGTACTTC. It yields the protein CSASGERHNQETQYF.

The chain carries TRBV29-1 and TRBJ2-4; possibly TRBD1 for D (5 bases). Trimming stripped 5 bases from V and 0 bases from J, with 14 bases between. This CDR3 region has 15 residues. Germline V CDR1 and CDR2: SQVTM, ANQGSEA. CDR3 sequence: CSVRKGPIAKNIQYF. Here the CDR3 DNA reads TGCAGCGTTAGGAAGGGGCCTATAGCCAAAAACATTCAGTACTTC.

The V gene is TRBV6-2 or TRBV6-3, the J gene TRBJ1-5; D uncertain. V was cut by 2 bases and J by 4 bases, with 9 bases left in between. This CDR3 is 14 amino acids long. CDR1 MNHEY and CDR2 SVGEGT come from the germline V gene. The CDR3 DNA sequence: TGTGCCAGCAGTTACGTCCAGGAAAATCAGCCCCAGCATTTT. Its translation is CASSYVQENQPQHF.

The V gene is TRBV27, the J gene TRBJ1-2; the match to TRBD1 covers 7 bases. Germline V CDR1 and CDR2: MNHEY, SMNVEV (reference sequence). The CDR3 extends over 15 amino acids. After removal of 6 bases from V and 3 bases from J, the junction contained 10 bases not matched to a gene. The CDR3: CASREEDRADYGYTF. The DNA for the CDR3 is TGTGCCAGCAGGGAGGAAGACAGGGCGGACTATGGCTACACCTTC.

The chain joins TRBV20-1 to TRBJ1-1; D is undetermined. From germline, CDR1 is DFQATT and CDR2 SNEGSKA (reference sequence). Trimming shortened V by 3 bases and J by 5 bases, and 13 bases separated the two germline ends. The CDR3 runs 13 residues. CDR3 bases: TGCAGTGCTAGTGGCACGGCGGGGACTGAAGCTTTCTTT. Its translation: CSASGTAGTEAFF.

This chain links TRBV5-1 with TRBJ1-6; 7 bases agree with TRBD1. The length of the CDR3 is 16 residues. Germline CDR1 reads SGHRS; CDR2 reads YFSETQ. Trimming at V came to 2 bases and at J to 7 bases, leaving 9 bases not matched to a gene. CDR3 nucleotide sequence: TGCGCCAGCAGCTTTGTTGGACAGGATGGGAATTCACCCCTCCACTTT. Amino acid sequence: CASSFVGQDGNSPLHF. The whole variable domain, filled in from reference TRBV5-1 and TRBJ1-6, reads KAGVTQTPRYLIKTRGQQVTLSCSPISGHRSVSWYQQTPGQGLQFLFEYFSETQRNKGNFPGRFSGRQFSNSRSEMNVSTLELGDSALYLCASSFVGQDGNSPLHFGNGTRLTVT.

The chain is built from TRBV15 and TRBJ2-1; 14 bases agree with TRBD2. The CDR3 spans 16 residues. Germline V gene sequence: CDR1 LNHNV, CDR2 YYDKDF (reference sequence). The junction had 7 bases not matched to a gene; V was cut back by 3 bases and J by 9 bases. The CDR3 coding sequence is TGTGCCACCAGCAGTGGGACTAGCGGGAGAACAGGTGAGCAGTTCTTC. Its protein is CATSSGTSGRTGEQFF.

This clone occurred once. The V gene is TRBV9, the J gene TRBJ2-1; 8 positions match TRBD2. Germline CDR1 reads SGDLS; CDR2 reads YYNGEE. J gave up 1 base and V 6 bases, and 6 bases lay outside the gene matches. This CDR3 contains 15 residues. CDR3 region: CASTSGLASYNEQFF. The DNA for the CDR3 is TGTGCCAGCACCTCCGGACTAGCTTCCTACAATGAGCAGTTCTTC.

The chain employs TRBV10-3 and TRBJ1-1; D possibly corresponds to TRBD1 (6 bases). This CDR3 comprises 14 residues. V shed 10 bases and J shed 3 bases, with 18 bases lying between them. CDR1 is ENHRY, CDR2 SYGVKD, per germline. The DNA of the CDR3 is TGTGCCACACGGGGGGCGGGCTGGGACACTGAAGCTTTCTTT. Encoded protein: CATRGAGWDTEAFF.

The chain recombines TRBV19 with TRBJ1-1; D is unresolved. Germline V gene sequence: CDR1 LNHDA, CDR2 SQIVND (reference sequence). V was cut by 7 bases and J by 7 bases, with 10 bases left in between. The CDR3 spans 11 residues. DNA of the CDR3: TGTGCCAGTATCGTTCGAGATGAAGCTTTCTTT. It specifies CASIVRDEAFF.

The CDR3 protein is CASSPGQGRADGETQYF. In nucleotides, the CDR3 is TGCGCCAGCAGCCCGGGACAGGGGCGGGCGGATGGAGAGACCCAGTACTTC. V gene TRBV5-1 combines with J gene TRBJ2-5, with 10 bases fitting TRBD1. From germline, CDR1 is SGHRS and CDR2 YFSETQ. This CDR3 region has 17 residues. V dropped 4 bases and J dropped 4; count of bases not matched to a gene: 13.

This chain joins TRBV10-1 and TRBJ2-3; D uncertain. Germline values: CDR1 WNHNN, CDR2 SYGVQD (reference sequence). This CDR3 has 14 residues. V lost 0 bases to trimming and J lost 0 bases, with 4 bases between them. The CDR3 DNA follows: TGCGCCAGCAGTGAGTCTAGAAGCACAGATACGCAGTATTTT. Its translation is CASSESRSTDTQYF.

The chain joins TRBV5-1 to TRBJ2-2, with 12 bases fitting TRBD1. In germline, CDR1 is SGHRS, CDR2 YFSETQ. The V and J ends lost 4 bases and 4 bases, in that order; junction bases with no gene match: 17. The CDR3 consists of 20 residues. CDR3 bases: TGCGCCAGCAGCCCGGCCCCAACGGGGACAGGGGGCGCGGGCACCGGGGAGCTGTTTTTT. It codes for CASSPAPTGTGGAGTGELFF. Full variable domain (outside the CDR3, taken from reference TRBV5-1 and TRBJ2-2): KAGVTQTPRYLIKTRGQQVTLSCSPISGHRSVSWYQQTPGQGLQFLFEYFSETQRNKGNFPGRFSGRQFSNSRSEMNVSTLELGDSALYLCASSPAPTGTGGAGTGELFFGEGSRLTVL.

The CDR3 DNA follows: TGTGCCACCAGCAGCCAGGTAGGGGAGAACACTGAAGCTTTCTTT. Its protein is CATSSQVGENTEAFF. The rearrangement joins TRBV15 to TRBJ1-1, with D perhaps matching TRBD1 (5 bases). V shed 3 bases and J shed 1 base, with 12 bases lying between them. The germline V gene encodes CDR1 LNHNV and CDR2 YYDKDF (reference sequence). This CDR3 has 15 amino acids.

CDR3 coding DNA: TGTGCCAGCAGGAACACAGGGAACACTGAAGCTTTCTTT. Its protein is CASRNTGNTEAFF. This rearrangement joins TRBV9 to TRBJ1-1; possibly TRBD1 for D (5 bases). CDR1 is SGDLS, CDR2 YYNGEE, per germline. V lost 5 bases, J lost 1 base, and 9 bases lay in between. The CDR3 has 13 residues.

This clone has more than one count but fewer than ten. The chain uses TRBV20-1 and TRBJ2-7; TRBD2 matches 7 bases. The germline CDR1 and CDR2 sequences are DFQATT and SNEGSKA (reference sequence). The CDR3 is made up of 14 amino acids. Trimming took 3 bases from V and 1 from J; bases not matched to a gene: 6. The CDR3 nucleotides are TGCAGTGCTAGTGGGGGACTACGATCCTACGAGCAGTACTTC. It yields the protein CSASGGLRSYEQYF.

This chain links TRBV30 with TRBJ1-4; D possibly corresponds to TRBD1 (5 bases). Germline V gene data show CDR1 as GTSNPN and CDR2 as SVGIG (reference sequence). The CDR3 spans 13 residues. Trimming left V 3 bases short and J 8 bases short, with 13 bases between. CDR3 coding DNA: TGTGCCTGGAGAAGCAGGGAAAGGGAAAAACTGTTTTTT. This codes for CAWRSREREKLFF.

V is TRBV14 and J is TRBJ2-5; 8 bases align to TRBD1. The CDR3 covers 15 residues. Trimming removed 3 bases from V and 4 bases from J; junction bases left unmatched: 7. Looked up from germline, CDR1 is SGHDN and CDR2 is FVKESK. DNA of the CDR3: TGTGCCAGCAGCCACCGGGACAGGAAGACAGAGACCCAGTACTTC. Protein sequence: CASSHRDRKTETQYF. The full variable domain, in which reference TRBV14 and TRBJ2-5 provide the parts outside the CDR3, is EAGVTQFPSHSVIEKGQTVTLRCDPISGHDNLYWYRRVMGKEIKFLLHFVKESKQDESGMPNNRFLAERTGGTYSTLKVQPAELEDSGVYFCASSHRDRKTETQYFGPGTRLLVL.

The rearrangement uses TRBV28 and TRBJ2-7, with D hard to call. The CDR3 spans 14 residues. V was pared by 2 bases and J by 2 bases, with 10 bases between. Germline V gene lookup returns CDR1 MDHEN and CDR2 SYDVKM. The CDR3 DNA reads as TGTGCCAGCAGTTTACCCCGAGAGACCTACGAGCAGTACTTC. Amino acid sequence: CASSLPRETYEQYF.

The chain is built from TRBV2 and TRBJ2-1; a weak D match, TRBD2 (5 bases). Trimming pared 3 bases from V and 0 bases from J, leaving 9 bases between. The CDR3 totals 15 residues. Germline CDR1 reads SNHLY; CDR2 reads FYNNEI. CDR3 coding DNA: TGTGCCAGCAGTGAGGACTGGAGCTCCTACAATGAGCAGTTCTTC. The encoded protein is CASSEDWSSYNEQFF.

This clone occurred once. The V and J genes are TRBV28 and TRBJ1-6; D gene ambiguous. Per the germline V gene, CDR1 is MDHEN and CDR2 is SYDVKM. The V end was cut by 4 bases, the J end by 5 bases, with 6 bases between. CDR3 length equals 13 residues. CDR3: CASSSQDNSPLHF. As DNA, the CDR3 is TGTGCCAGCAGTTCTCAGGATAATTCACCCCTCCACTTT.